These T cell receptor beta chains were read from a single sample in a study of T cell responses to AZD1222 COVID-19 vaccine. Repertoires were generated with immunoSEQ multiplex PCR, while TCRdb's copy carries only in-frame clones and drops some. The table has approximately 140,000 clones, under 95% seen once. The sequencing used peripheral blood, collected 28 days after the second dose of the MenACWY control vaccine. These receptors originate from an adult who received the MenACWY meningococcal vaccine as a control. The CDR3 runs from the conserved cysteine through the conserved F or W. D genes are given only for firm matches. Expanded clones are given a class, and other clones once, few, many or no size at all.

D gene	V gene	clone size	J gene	CDR3 protein	CDR3 DNA
.	TRBV28	once	TRBJ2-5	CASSFEETQYF	TGTGCCAGCAGTTTTGAAGAGACCCAGTACTTC
TRBD2	TRBV2	.	TRBJ2-1	CASSLTSGTYNEQFF	TGTGCCAGCAGTTTGACTAGCGGAACCTACAATGAGCAGTTCTTC
.	TRBV19	.	TRBJ1-2	CASSRGGDGYTF	TGTGCCAGTAGTAGGGGGGGAGACGGCTACACCTTC
.	TRBV7-9	.	TRBJ1-4	CASSPDINEKLFF	TGTGCCAGCAGCCCGGACATTAATGAAAAACTGTTTTTT
TRBD1	TRBV19	.	TRBJ2-3	CASSIVGTGVTDTQYF	TGTGCCAGTAGTATTGTAGGGACAGGGGTGACAGATACGCAGTATTTT
.	TRBV30	.	TRBJ1-6	CAWTAGTGTRSILGNSPLHF	TGTGCCTGGACTGCCGGAACTGGGACACGGAGCATATTGGGTAATTCACCCCTCCACTTT
.	TRBV5-6	once	TRBJ2-1	CASSLRPKILPTRNEQFF	TGTGCCAGCAGCTTGCGTCCGAAGATACTCCCAACGAGAAATGAGCAGTTCTTC
.	TRBV6-5	.	TRBJ1-1	CASGGWPTGTEAFF	TGTGCCAGCGGGGGGTGGCCTACCGGCACTGAAGCTTTCTTT
.	TRBV6-5	.	TRBJ1-5	CASSRDGPNQPQHF	TGTGCCAGCAGCCGGGATGGGCCTAATCAGCCCCAGCATTTT
.	TRBV10-3	.	TRBJ2-2	CATEVRVDTGELFF	TGTGCCACCGAGGTCCGGGTAGACACCGGGGAGCTGTTTTTT
.	TRBV7-2	.	TRBJ2-7	CASAGAFSYEQYF	TGTGCCAGCGCCGGGGCCTTCTCCTACGAGCAGTACTTC
.	TRBV28	.	TRBJ1-2	CASSWGGYGYTF	TGTGCCAGCAGTTGGGGAGGCTATGGCTACACCTTC
.	TRBV7-8	.	TRBJ2-7	CASSLAFQSSYEQYF	TGTGCCAGCAGCTTAGCGTTTCAAAGCTCCTACGAGCAGTACTTC
.	TRBV2	.	TRBJ1-1	CASTGGGRRANTEAFF	TGTGCCAGCACGGGTGGGGGACGTAGGGCGAACACTGAAGCTTTCTTT
.	TRBV6-1	.	TRBJ1-1	CASRVGGQFGTEAFF	TGTGCCAGCAGAGTGGGGGGGCAGTTCGGCACTGAAGCTTTCTTT
TRBD1	TRBV15	.	TRBJ2-3	CATSTTGTGSGTDTQYF	TGTGCCACCAGCACCACCGGGACAGGGAGCGGCACAGATACGCAGTATTTT
.	TRBV18	.	TRBJ1-2	CASSPQPDYGYTF	TGTGCCAGCTCACCACAACCGGACTATGGCTACACCTTC
.	TRBV5-6	.	TRBJ1-5	CASRKEGVAQPQHF	TGTGCCAGCAGGAAAGAGGGGGTGGCTCAGCCCCAGCATTTT
TRBD1	TRBV19	few	TRBJ2-2	CASNRQGFTGELFF	TGTGCCAGTAATAGACAGGGGTTCACCGGGGAGCTGTTTTTT
TRBD2	TRBV7-7	.	TRBJ2-2	CASSAHPGTSGNTGELFF	TGTGCCAGCAGCGCTCACCCCGGGACTAGCGGGAACACCGGGGAGCTGTTTTTT
TRBD2	TRBV18	.	TRBJ2-7	CASSTSGGDHYEQYF	TGTGCCAGCTCGACTAGCGGGGGAGATCACTACGAGCAGTACTTC
.	TRBV11-2	.	TRBJ2-7	CASSPPDTPYEQYF	TGTGCCAGCAGCCCACCTGACACTCCCTACGAGCAGTACTTC
TRBD1	TRBV6-2/TRBV6-3	.	TRBJ2-1	CASSYIQGAEQFF	TGTGCCAGCAGTTACATCCAGGGGGCTGAGCAGTTCTTC